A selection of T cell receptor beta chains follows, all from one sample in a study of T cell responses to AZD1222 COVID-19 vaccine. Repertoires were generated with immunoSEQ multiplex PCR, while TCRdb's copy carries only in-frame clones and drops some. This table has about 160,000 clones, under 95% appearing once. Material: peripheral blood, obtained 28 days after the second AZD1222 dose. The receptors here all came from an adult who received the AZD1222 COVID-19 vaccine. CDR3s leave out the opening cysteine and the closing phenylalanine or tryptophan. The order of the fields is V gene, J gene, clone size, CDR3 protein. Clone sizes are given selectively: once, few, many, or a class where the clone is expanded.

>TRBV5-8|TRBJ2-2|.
ASSLEFYAGELF
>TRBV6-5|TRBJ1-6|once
ASSYSTGYNSPLH
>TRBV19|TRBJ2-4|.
ASSMRGTSLAKNIQY
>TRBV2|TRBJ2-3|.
ASRTSGGTDTQY
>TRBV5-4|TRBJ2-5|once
ASSPGQGRETQY
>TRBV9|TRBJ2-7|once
ASSVGEAVYEQY
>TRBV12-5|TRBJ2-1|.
ASGLIPGLPGYEQF
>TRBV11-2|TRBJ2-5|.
ASSLTDQETQY
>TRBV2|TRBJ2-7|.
ASRTGAYEQY
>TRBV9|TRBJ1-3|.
ASSVEGHPGNTIY
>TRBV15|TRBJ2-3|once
ATSREDYTDTQY
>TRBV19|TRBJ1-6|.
ASRVGGGSPLH
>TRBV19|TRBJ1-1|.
ASSPRGYTEAF
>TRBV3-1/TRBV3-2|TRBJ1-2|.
ASVGDSPYGYT
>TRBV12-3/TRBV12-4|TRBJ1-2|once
ASSLVQRGGYT
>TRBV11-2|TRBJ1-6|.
ASTAGTANNSPLH
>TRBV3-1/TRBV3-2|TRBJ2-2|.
ASSQVIRGAGELF
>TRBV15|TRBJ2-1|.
ATSRDQSEVEQF
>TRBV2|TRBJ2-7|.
ASSEGTSGSYEQY
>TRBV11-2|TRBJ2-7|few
ASSFPTGTYEQY
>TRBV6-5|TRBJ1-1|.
ASSYSMRGITEAF
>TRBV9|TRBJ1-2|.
ASSAHLSGWGASDGYT
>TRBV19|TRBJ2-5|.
ASSIGASLQETQY
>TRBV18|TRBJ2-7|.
ASSPSGGAYEQY
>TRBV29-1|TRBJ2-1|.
SARQITDNEQF
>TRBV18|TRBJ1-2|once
ASSPPLDRNYGYT
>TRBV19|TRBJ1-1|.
ASSEDRAYNEAF
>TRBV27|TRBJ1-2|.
ASRLTGTGGYGYT
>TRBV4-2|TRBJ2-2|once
ASSQDNGELF
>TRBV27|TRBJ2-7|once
ASSLSPVLDEQY